This section outlines one T cell receptor beta chain sequence together with its context. Antigen unknown. This entry comes from a study of T cell responses to AZD1222 COVID-19 vaccine. Points from the study as a whole: Donors in the cohort were predominantly white British and more often female, and clonal diversity was possibly underestimated. In all cases, repertoires were sampled only after the peak T cell response. Mapped onto spike, vaccine-associated CD4 TCRs spanned it and were dominant at 160-218 and 743-854.

Repertoires were generated with immunoSEQ multiplex PCR, while TCRdb's copy carries only in-frame clones and drops some. The data hold under 150,000 clones, with roughly nine tenths observed a single time. Germline assignment: CDR1 MNHEY and CDR2 SVGEGT. The CDR3 totals 14 residues. The V end was cut by 6 bases, the J end by 4 bases, with 15 bases between. The chain joins TRBV6-2 or TRBV6-3 to TRBJ1-2; D is unresolved. This sample comprised peripheral blood, obtained on day 0 of AZD1222 vaccination. The source is an adult in good health. The CDR3 region is CASSINRGFYGYTF. In DNA, the CDR3 is TGTGCCAGCAGCATCAACCGAGGATTCTATGGCTACACCTTC.